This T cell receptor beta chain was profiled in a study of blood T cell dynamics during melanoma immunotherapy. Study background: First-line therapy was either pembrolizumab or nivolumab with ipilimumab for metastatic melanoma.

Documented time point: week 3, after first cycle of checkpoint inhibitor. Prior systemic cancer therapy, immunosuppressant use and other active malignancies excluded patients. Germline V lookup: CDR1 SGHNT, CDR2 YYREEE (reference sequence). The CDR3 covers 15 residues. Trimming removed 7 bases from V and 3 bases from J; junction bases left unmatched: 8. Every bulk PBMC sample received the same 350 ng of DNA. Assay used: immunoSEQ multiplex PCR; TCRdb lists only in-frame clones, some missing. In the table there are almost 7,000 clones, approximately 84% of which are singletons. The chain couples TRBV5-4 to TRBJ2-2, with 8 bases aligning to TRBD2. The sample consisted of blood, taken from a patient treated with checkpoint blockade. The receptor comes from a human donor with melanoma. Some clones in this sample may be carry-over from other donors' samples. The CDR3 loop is CASHSAGADTGELFF. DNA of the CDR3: TGTGCCAGCCATTCAGCGGGGGCCGACACCGGGGAGCTGTTTTTT.